The 30 T cell receptor beta chains presented below share a single source sample, sequenced in a study of T cell responses to AZD1222 COVID-19 vaccine. Libraries were prepared by immunoSEQ multiplex PCR; TCRdb keeps only in-frame clonotypes and omits some of them. There are 100,000 to 120,000 clones in the sample; about nine tenths occur only once, and 2% to 2.5% lies in the top ten. Sequenced material: peripheral blood, taken 28 days after the second AZD1222 dose. The receptors originated from an adult who received the AZD1222 COVID-19 vaccine.

The chain uses TRBV5-1 and TRBJ1-1, with a tentative D call TRBD1 (5 bases). Deletions cut 6 bases from V and 6 bases from J, with 15 bases between. The CDR3 runs to 13 residues. CDR1 SGHRS and CDR2 YFSETQ come from the germline V gene. CDR3 residues: CASTNRGEAEAFF. DNA for the CDR3: TGCGCCAGCACCAACCGGGGGGAGGCTGAAGCTTTCTTT.

A single count supports this clone. The V and J genes are TRBV6-2 or TRBV6-3 and TRBJ2-5; either TRBD1 or TRBD2 may supply D (5 bases each). The germline V gene has CDR1 MNHEY and CDR2 SVGEGT. The CDR3 covers 15 residues. V was clipped by 3 bases and J by 5 bases, with 16 bases between them. Written as DNA, the CDR3 is TGTGCCAGCAGTTATAGTCGGTTCAGGGAGGAGACCCAGTACTTC. It is translated as CASSYSRFREETQYF.

J is TRBJ1-5 and V is TRBV2, with a weak D call TRBD1 (5 bases). This CDR3 is 14 amino acids long. From germline, CDR1 is SNHLY and CDR2 FYNNEI. V lost 4 bases and J lost 0, with 7 bases in between. In DNA form, the CDR3 reads TGTGCCAGCAGTGCGACAGATAGCAATCAGCCCCAGCATTTT. Its protein product is CASSATDSNQPQHF.

The CDR3 is CASSFPGVPSYEQYF. Here the CDR3 DNA reads TGTGCCAGCAGCTTCCCAGGGGTGCCCTCCTACGAGCAGTACTTC. The chain combines TRBV7-9 with TRBJ2-7, with D perhaps matching TRBD1 (6 bases). This CDR3 region has 15 residues. V was shortened by 3 bases and J by 0 bases, with 12 bases between the two germline ends. Germline CDR1 SEHNR, CDR2 FQNEAQ (reference sequence).

The chain links TRBV6-6 to TRBJ1-2; 8 nucleotides align to TRBD1. Trimming cost V 4 bases and J 3 bases; bases outside gene matches: 4. Germline assignment: CDR1 MNHNY and CDR2 SVGAGI (reference sequence). This CDR3 has 14 residues. The CDR3 is CASSSRTGHYGYTF. The CDR3 bases are TGTGCCAGCAGTTCCAGGACAGGGCACTATGGCTACACCTTC.

CDR3 in amino acids: CASSLGPGRAGELFF. Written as DNA, the CDR3 is TGTGCCAGCAGCTTGGGACCAGGGAGGGCCGGGGAGCTGTTTTTT. The chain uses TRBV7-3 and TRBJ2-2, with 7 bases that match TRBD2. The CDR3 has 15 residues. With 3 bases clipped from V and 6 bases from J, the junction kept 7 bases outside the gene matches. The germline gives CDR1 SGHTA, CDR2 FQGTGA.

The J gene is TRBJ1-2, the V gene TRBV10-3; D is unresolved. Per the germline V gene, CDR1 is ENHRY and CDR2 is SYGVKD. Trimming cost V 2 bases and J 7 bases, with 11 bases left between them. The length of the CDR3 is 13 residues. This CDR3 is CAISEVQSGGYTF. CDR3 sequence (DNA): TGTGCCATCAGTGAGGTCCAATCCGGTGGCTACACCTTC.

The CDR3 DNA follows: TGTGCCAGCAGCGTAAGGACAGGGGCCTACGAGCAGTACTTC. It yields the protein CASSVRTGAYEQYF. J is TRBJ2-7 and V is TRBV9; 9 bases map to TRBD1. The germline CDR1 and CDR2 sequences are SGDLS and YYNGEE. With V trimmed by 1 base and J by 2 bases, 1 base remained unmatched. The CDR3 consists of 14 residues.

Here the CDR3 DNA reads TGTGCCAGCAGCTGGGGTCTGAACACTGAAGCTTTCTTT. The encoded protein is CASSWGLNTEAFF. This chain links TRBV3-1 (or the pseudogene TRBV3-2) with TRBJ1-1, with D uncertain. CDR1 and CDR2 (germline): LGHDT, YNNKEL (reference sequence). This CDR3 is 13 amino acids long. The germline V and J ends were trimmed by 5 bases and 0 bases, with 7 bases remaining between them.

The J gene is TRBJ2-3, the V gene TRBV27; a possible D gene is TRBD2 (7 bases). CDR3 size: 14 residues. Trimming shortened V by 7 bases and J by 5 bases, and 16 bases separated the two germline ends. Germline V lookup: CDR1 MNHEY, CDR2 SMNVEV (reference sequence). In nucleotides, the CDR3 is TGTGCCAGCACCTGGGGGGGGGCGGGAGATACGCAGTATTTT. Translated, it gives CASTWGGAGDTQYF.

The chain joins TRBV7-9 to TRBJ1-2; 8 bases are shared with TRBD1. Germline CDR1 SEHNR, CDR2 FQNEAQ (reference sequence). CDR3 length: 14 amino acids. V gave up 5 bases and J gave up 8 bases; unmatched junction bases: 10. The CDR3 sequence is CASSAQGGAEGYTF. For the CDR3, the DNA is TGTGCCAGCAGCGCACAGGGGGGGGCTGAGGGCTACACCTTC. Looking up the rest from reference TRBV7-9 and TRBJ1-2 gives the full variable domain: DTGVSQNPRHKITKRGQNVTFRCDPISEHNRLYWYRQTLGQGPEFLTYFQNEAQLEKSRLLSDRFSAERPKGSFSTLEIQRTEQGDSAMYLCASSAQGGAEGYTFGSGTRLTVV.

This chain links TRBV6-2 or TRBV6-3 with TRBJ1-1; D is ambiguous. The CDR3 runs 13 residues. The germline V gene encodes CDR1 MNHEY and CDR2 SVGEGT. The V gene lost 5 bases and the J gene lost 1 base, with 8 bases spanning the gap. CDR3 nucleotides: TGTGCCAGCAGTCAACCGGGGAACACTGAAGCTTTCTTT. Translation gives CASSQPGNTEAFF.

The chain joins TRBV5-1 to TRBJ2-3; 7 bases are a match to TRBD2. CDR3 length: 16 residues. Germline loops: CDR1 SGHRS, CDR2 YFSETQ. Trimming removed 2 bases from V and 0 bases from J; junction bases left unmatched: 6. The CDR3 coding sequence is TGCGCCAGCAGCTTACAAGCGGGGCTGAGCACAGATACGCAGTATTTT. It specifies CASSLQAGLSTDTQYF. The full variable domain, in which reference TRBV5-1 and TRBJ2-3 provide the parts outside the CDR3, is KAGVTQTPRYLIKTRGQQVTLSCSPISGHRSVSWYQQTPGQGLQFLFEYFSETQRNKGNFPGRFSGRQFSNSRSEMNVSTLELGDSALYLCASSLQAGLSTDTQYFGPGTRLTVL.

The J gene is TRBJ1-4, the V gene TRBV11-2, with D unclear. Germline assignment: CDR1 SGHAT and CDR2 FQNNGV. The CDR3 covers 14 residues. V dropped 2 bases and J dropped 4 bases, with 8 bases sitting between them. The CDR3, as DNA: TGTGCCAGCAGCTTACGGGCAGATAATGAAAAACTGTTTTTT. Its protein is CASSLRADNEKLFF.

The V and J genes are TRBV5-5 and TRBJ1-3; D is perhaps TRBD1 (6 bases). The CDR3 spans 13 residues. Trimming shortened V by 7 bases and J by 4 bases, and 12 bases separated the two germline ends. Germline V CDR1 and CDR2: SGHKS, YYEKEE (reference sequence). This CDR3 reads CASETGSGNTIYF. In DNA, the CDR3 is TGTGCCAGCGAAACAGGGTCAGGAAACACCATATATTTT.

The rearrangement uses TRBV12-3 or TRBV12-4 and TRBJ2-2, with 8 bases identical to TRBD2. Unmatched junction bases numbered 5, after V lost 6 bases and J lost 14 bases. CDR3 size: 11 residues. CDR3 DNA sequence: TGTGCCAGCAGCCCTCGGGGGGGACTGTTTTTT. Encoded protein: CASSPRGGLFF.

Of note for this clone: An end of the junction does not agree with germline; a read error may underlie this. The chain carries TRBV7-8 and TRBJ1-2; 8 bases line up with TRBD1. CDR3 length: 13 amino acids. Looked up from germline, CDR1 is SGHVS and CDR2 is FQNEAQ. The CDR3 DNA sequence: TGTGCCAGCAGCCCGGACAGGGCATATGGCTGCACCTTC. This gives the protein CASSPDRAYGCTF.

The chain is built from TRBV5-1 and TRBJ2-1; TRBD2 matches 9 bases. CDR1 and CDR2 from the germline V gene are SGHRS and YFSETQ. V was pared by 0 bases and J by 7 bases, with 5 bases of the junction left unmatched. The CDR3 extends over 15 amino acids. The CDR3 here is CASSLEASGANEQFF. The CDR3 DNA reads as TGCGCCAGCAGCTTGGAGGCTAGCGGGGCAAATGAGCAGTTCTTC. The full variable domain, its missing parts supplied by reference TRBV5-1 and TRBJ2-1, is KAGVTQTPRYLIKTRGQQVTLSCSPISGHRSVSWYQQTPGQGLQFLFEYFSETQRNKGNFPGRFSGRQFSNSRSEMNVSTLELGDSALYLCASSLEASGANEQFFGPGTRLTVL.

The chain couples TRBV9 to TRBJ2-5; D is perhaps TRBD2 (5 bases). CDR1 and CDR2 from the germline V gene are SGDLS and YYNGEE. Trimming took off 0 bases at V and 5 bases at J, with 14 bases between the two ends. This CDR3 has 15 amino acids. CDR3 DNA: TGTGCCAGCAGCGTAGCGTCGTTGAGGGCGGAGACCCAGTACTTC. It codes for CASSVASLRAETQYF.

In this sample, this clone turned up a few times. This rearrangement joins TRBV19 to TRBJ1-2, with D unclear. CDR1 and CDR2 (germline): LNHDA, SQIVND (reference sequence). Between the trimmed V and J ends, which lost 6 bases and 2 bases, there was a span of 10 bases. The CDR3 runs to 13 residues. This CDR3 reads CASRAGVNYGYTF. The CDR3 bases are TGTGCCAGTAGGGCAGGCGTAAACTATGGCTACACCTTC.

This clone showed up just once. The chain joins TRBV19 to TRBJ2-7; maybe TRBD1 (6 bases). The CDR3 sequence is 14 residues long. Germline CDR1 and CDR2: LNHDA and SQIVND (reference sequence). V lost 5 bases, J lost 0 bases, and 11 bases lay in between. The CDR3 DNA follows: TGTGCCAGTAGTTTCCAGGGGAACTCCTACGAGCAGTACTTC. It is translated as CASSFQGNSYEQYF.

This rearrangement joins TRBV5-4 to TRBJ1-1; TRBD1 matches at 7 bases. The germline gives CDR1 SGHNT, CDR2 YYREEE (reference sequence). The trim removed 1 base at V and 7 bases at J, leaving 10 bases unmatched. This CDR3 has 15 residues. This CDR3 is CASSLRSQGTIEAFF. CDR3 sequence (DNA): TGTGCCAGCAGCTTGAGATCACAGGGGACCATTGAAGCTTTCTTT.

The chain carries TRBV10-1 and TRBJ2-7, with D unclear. This CDR3 has 12 amino acids. Trimming removed 4 bases at V and 4 bases at J, with 8 bases between. The germline V gene encodes CDR1 WNHNN and CDR2 SYGVQD (reference sequence). CDR3 DNA sequence: TGCGCCAGCAGTGGGGTCGGGTACGAGCAGTACTTC. Translation: CASSGVGYEQYF.

This clone has more than one count but fewer than ten. The DNA for the CDR3 is TGCGCCAGCAGCTGGAGGGCTTTCTTT. This gives the protein CASSWRAFF. The V gene is TRBV5-1, the J gene TRBJ1-1; D gene ambiguous. Germline-derived CDR1 and CDR2 are SGHRS and YFSETQ. This CDR3 has 9 residues. Trimming pared 3 bases from V and 11 bases from J, leaving 5 bases between.

The chain couples TRBV5-8 to TRBJ1-1; D uncertain. The CDR3 runs to 13 residues. V dropped 1 base and J dropped 4 bases, with 8 bases sitting between them. Germline V gives CDR1 SGHTS, CDR2 YDEGEE. CDR3 coding DNA: TGTGCCAGCAGCTTGACGTGGGGCACTGAAGCTTTCTTT. Its translation: CASSLTWGTEAFF.

The chain recombines TRBV4-3 with TRBJ2-7; D is possibly TRBD1 (6 bases). Per the germline V gene, CDR1 is LGHNA and CDR2 is YSLEER. V was trimmed by 0 bases and J by 3 bases, leaving 12 bases between them. The CDR3 loop spans 15 amino acids. The CDR3 is CASSQEGAQIYEQYF. The CDR3, as DNA: TGCGCCAGCAGCCAAGAGGGGGCACAGATCTACGAGCAGTACTTC.

This clone came up once. The chain recombines TRBV5-1 with TRBJ1-2; 9 bases align to TRBD1. The CDR3 runs to 15 residues. V shed 3 bases and J 4 bases; nucleotides not matched to a gene: 7. The V gene's germline CDR1 is SGHRS and CDR2 YFSETQ. The CDR3 loop reads CASSSRTGASYGYTF. DNA of the CDR3: TGCGCCAGCAGCTCCCGGACAGGGGCGTCCTATGGCTACACCTTC. Looking up the rest from reference TRBV5-1 and TRBJ1-2 gives the full variable domain: KAGVTQTPRYLIKTRGQQVTLSCSPISGHRSVSWYQQTPGQGLQFLFEYFSETQRNKGNFPGRFSGRQFSNSRSEMNVSTLELGDSALYLCASSSRTGASYGYTFGSGTRLTVV.

The J gene is TRBJ1-4, the V gene TRBV9; no clear D. The CDR3 has 14 amino acids. Germline V CDR1 and CDR2: SGDLS, YYNGEE. V gave up 0 bases and J gave up 4 bases, with 7 bases separating them. The CDR3 region has the DNA TGTGCCAGCAGCGTAGAACCAGATAATGAAAAACTGTTTTTT. Its translation is CASSVEPDNEKLFF. The full variable domain, in which reference TRBV9 and TRBJ1-4 provide the parts outside the CDR3, is DSGVTQTPKHLITATGQRVTLRCSPRSGDLSVYWYQQSLDQGLQFLIQYYNGEERAKGNILERFSAQQFPDLHSELNLSSLELGDSALYFCASSVEPDNEKLFFGSGTQLSVL.

The J gene is TRBJ1-1, the V gene TRBV7-9; tentatively, D is TRBD1 (6 bases). The CDR3 is made up of 14 amino acids. Germline CDR1 and CDR2: SEHNR and FQNEAQ (reference sequence). V was trimmed by 5 bases and J by 4 bases, leaving 14 bases between them. The CDR3 coding sequence is TGTGCCAGCAGCCCCTCGGGGGCGCGCACTGAAGCTTTCTTT. Its translation is CASSPSGARTEAFF.

V is TRBV15 and J is TRBJ2-5; D is possibly TRBD1 (6 bases). The V end lost 8 bases, the J end lost 5 bases, and 12 bases lay between the germline ends. Per the germline V gene, CDR1 is LNHNV and CDR2 is YYDKDF (reference sequence). The CDR3 contains 12 residues. CDR3 sequence: CATGGGGETQYF. CDR3 DNA sequence: TGTGCCACCGGGGGCGGCGGGGAGACCCAGTACTTC.